These 26 T cell receptor beta chains share one sample of origin, sequenced in a study of blood T cell repertoires in COVID-19. TCRdb's table, derived via immunoSEQ multiplex PCR, lists solely in-frame clones and lacks some. The table has approximately 61,000 clones, around 77% seen once. Sequenced sample: peripheral blood. Receptor source: an elderly man with active or convalescent COVID-19.

This clone was detected only a few times. The chain employs TRBV11-1 and TRBJ1-3, with 7 bases fitting TRBD1. Germline assignment: CDR1 SGHAT and CDR2 FQDESV (reference sequence). V was clipped by 5 bases and J by 5 bases; unmatched bases: 12. The length of the CDR3 is 16 residues. The CDR3 is CASSPLGRQGRNTIYF. The CDR3 coding sequence is TGTGCCAGCAGCCCCCTGGGGCGACAGGGAAGAAACACCATATATTTT. The full variable domain, with the rest looked up from reference TRBV11-1 and TRBJ1-3, is EAEVAQSPRYKITEKSQAVAFWCDPISGHATLYWYRQILGQGPELLVQFQDESVVDDSQLPKDRFSAERLKGVDSTLKIQPAELGDSAMYLCASSPLGRQGRNTIYFGEGSWLTVV.

This clone appeared a single time. The chain recombines TRBV3-1 (or the pseudogene TRBV3-2) with TRBJ1-4; TRBD1 is a possible D gene (5 bases). The CDR3 runs 19 residues. In germline, CDR1 is LGHDT, CDR2 YNNKEL (reference sequence). The V end was cut by 4 bases, the J end by 8 bases, with 29 bases between. The CDR3 is CASSRPSVGTQRRIEKLFF. Written as DNA, the CDR3 is TGTGCCAGCAGCCGCCCCAGTGTCGGGACTCAAAGGCGTATCGAAAAACTGTTTTTT.

The chain couples TRBV7-9 to TRBJ2-5, with 7 bases fitting TRBD1. The germline V gene has CDR1 SEHNR and CDR2 FQNEAQ (reference sequence). CDR3 length: 14 residues. J lost 3 bases, V lost 5 bases, and 6 bases had no gene match. This CDR3 is CASSPNTGEETQYF. The CDR3 DNA reads TGTGCCAGCAGCCCGAATACAGGGGAAGAGACCCAGTACTTC. Complete variable domain (other parts from reference TRBV7-9 and TRBJ2-5): DTGVSQNPRHKITKRGQNVTFRCDPISEHNRLYWYRQTLGQGPEFLTYFQNEAQLEKSRLLSDRFSAERPKGSFSTLEIQRTEQGDSAMYLCASSPNTGEETQYFGPGTRLLVL.

This clone was seen once. This chain connects TRBV29-1 to TRBJ1-5; D may be TRBD1 (6 bases). This CDR3 contains 12 residues. Germline CDR1 and CDR2: SQVTM and ANQGSEA. Trimming stripped 6 bases from V and 7 bases from J, with 13 bases between. The CDR3 DNA follows: TGCAGCGTCCGACAGGATGACCAGCCCCAGCATTTT. Translation: CSVRQDDQPQHF.

The rearrangement links TRBV9 to TRBJ2-5; D gene uncertain. Germline V CDR1 and CDR2: SGDLS, YYNGEE. The CDR3 is 13 residues long. V shed 2 bases and J shed 5 bases, with 10 bases lying between them. The CDR3 region is CASSVAAAETQYF. The CDR3 bases are TGTGCCAGCAGCGTCGCCGCTGCGGAGACCCAGTACTTC.

CDR3 loop: CASTRADRDKETQYF. In nucleotides, the CDR3 is TGTGCCAGCACTCGTGCGGACAGAGACAAAGAGACCCAGTACTTC. The chain links TRBV28 to TRBJ2-5; possible D gene TRBD1, 6 bases. This CDR3 comprises 15 residues. Per the germline V gene, CDR1 is MDHEN and CDR2 is SYDVKM. Trimming took 7 bases from V and 3 from J, leaving 18 bases between them.

The chain carries TRBV27 and TRBJ1-1; TRBD1 agrees at 8 bases. Per the germline V gene, CDR1 is MNHEY and CDR2 is SMNVEV (reference sequence). The CDR3 extends over 18 amino acids. Unmatched junction bases numbered 16, after V lost 2 bases and J lost 5 bases. As DNA, the CDR3 is TGTGCCAGCAGTTTAAGCTTAATTGGACAGGGTATTTTGACTGAAGCTTTCTTT. Translated: CASSLSLIGQGILTEAFF.

The chain joins TRBV7-3 to TRBJ2-7, with 9 bases that match TRBD1. Looked up from germline, CDR1 is SGHTA and CDR2 is FQGTGA. The CDR3 is 14 residues long. After removal of 6 bases from V and 2 bases from J, the junction contained 5 bases not matched to a gene. The CDR3 DNA reads TGTGCCAGCAGTCTGGGACAGGGCGCCTACGAGCAGTACTTC. This encodes CASSLGQGAYEQYF.

This clone was counted a few times. The rearrangement joins TRBV27 to TRBJ2-3, with 8 positions matching TRBD2. The trim removed 5 bases at V and 0 bases at J, leaving 7 bases unmatched. The CDR3 contains 16 residues. Per the germline V gene, CDR1 is MNHEY and CDR2 is SMNVEV (reference sequence). CDR3 sequence: CASSPPAGASTDTQYF. Here the CDR3 DNA reads TGTGCCAGCAGTCCCCCAGCGGGAGCTAGCACAGATACGCAGTATTTT.

This chain uses TRBV5-6 with TRBJ2-7; 7 nucleotides match TRBD1. CDR1 and CDR2 (germline): SGHDT, YYEEEE. This CDR3 comprises 15 residues. J lost 1 base, V lost 4 bases, and 8 bases had no gene match. The CDR3, as DNA: TGTGCCAGCAGCCGTGAACCGGGACAGTCCTACGAGCAGTACTTC. This gives the protein CASSREPGQSYEQYF.

The J gene is TRBJ2-1, the V gene TRBV7-9; D is unclear. In germline, CDR1 is SEHNR, CDR2 FQNEAQ (reference sequence). The CDR3 runs 8 residues. The V and J ends lost 6 bases and 15 bases respectively, with 6 bases between them. CDR3 region: CASSSRFF. Here the CDR3 DNA reads TGTGCCAGCAGTAGTAGGTTCTTC.

The chain links TRBV9 to TRBJ1-5; D call uncertain. V lost 3 bases, J lost 4 bases, and 14 bases lay in between. The CDR3 is 15 residues long. CDR1 and CDR2 (germline): SGDLS, YYNGEE. In nucleotides, the CDR3 is TGTGCCAGCAGCGCCCGGGGAATTGGAAATCAGCCCCAGCATTTT. Its protein is CASSARGIGNQPQHF.

This chain joins TRBV12-3 or TRBV12-4 and TRBJ2-3; D is perhaps TRBD1 (6 bases). Between the trimmed V and J ends, which lost 6 bases and 2 bases, there was a span of 9 bases. This CDR3 is 13 amino acids long. The CDR3 loop reads CASRPGVTDTQYF. The CDR3 nucleotides read TGTGCCAGCAGGCCAGGGGTCACAGATACGCAGTATTTT.

V and J are TRBV27 and TRBJ1-2; 10 nucleotides match TRBD1. The trim removed 5 bases at V and 4 bases at J, leaving 10 bases unmatched. This CDR3 is 16 amino acids long. Germline CDR1 is MNHEY and CDR2 is SMNVEV (reference sequence). The CDR3, as DNA: TGTGCCAGCAGTCAGGGGACAGGGGTTCCTAGCTATGGCTACACCTTC. Amino acid sequence: CASSQGTGVPSYGYTF.

This clone has just one count. This CDR3 is CASSFQGTYNEQFF. CDR3 in DNA: TGTGCCAGCAGTTTCCAGGGAACCTACAATGAGCAGTTCTTC. V gene TRBV6-6 combines with J gene TRBJ2-1; tentatively, D is TRBD1 (5 bases). The CDR3 runs to 14 residues. From germline, CDR1 is MNHNY and CDR2 SVGAGI (reference sequence). V was clipped by 4 bases and J by 2 bases, with 9 bases between them.

The chain joins TRBV5-1 to TRBJ2-3, with 11 bases aligning to TRBD2. Unmatched junction bases numbered 3, after V lost 4 bases and J lost 2 bases. Germline CDR1 and CDR2: SGHRS and YFSETQ. The CDR3 runs 15 residues. In DNA form, the CDR3 reads TGCGCCAGCAGCATGGGACTAGCGGACACAGATACGCAGTATTTT. Its protein product is CASSMGLADTDTQYF.

This clone has just a few counts. The chain joins TRBV28 to TRBJ1-3; D unclear. V lost 2 bases, J lost 2 bases, and 7 bases lay in between. From germline, CDR1 is MDHEN and CDR2 SYDVKM. The CDR3 is 14 residues long. CDR3 residues: CASSLGATGNTIYF. The CDR3 coding sequence is TGTGCCAGCAGTTTAGGAGCGACTGGAAACACCATATATTTT.

The V call is TRBV15, the J call TRBJ1-1; D not certain. Germline-derived CDR1 and CDR2 are LNHNV and YYDKDF (reference sequence). V shed 3 bases and J shed 6 bases, with 8 bases lying between them. CDR3 size: 12 residues. DNA for the CDR3: TGTGCCACCAGCAGCCTTCTCTCTGAAGCTTTCTTT. Translated, it gives CATSSLLSEAFF.

This sequence joins TRBV7-8 and TRBJ1-5; D possibly corresponds to TRBD1 (6 bases). The CDR3 covers 17 residues. V was pared by 0 bases and J by 6 bases, with 18 bases between. The germline V gene has CDR1 SGHVS and CDR2 FQNEAQ. As DNA, the CDR3 is TGTGCCAGCAGCTTAGCCACCTCCTACAGGGAAAGTCAGCCCCAGCATTTT. It translates to CASSLATSYRESQPQHF.

V is TRBV19 and J is TRBJ2-5, with D possibly matching TRBD1 (5 bases). V was clipped by 5 bases and J by 1 base, with 11 bases between them. Germline CDR1 is LNHDA and CDR2 is SQIVND (reference sequence). This CDR3 is 14 amino acids long. CDR3 residues: CASSSWTLQETQYF. Here the CDR3 DNA reads TGTGCCAGTAGTTCATGGACACTCCAAGAGACCCAGTACTTC. The entire variable domain, with the rest obtained from reference TRBV19 and TRBJ2-5, is as follows: DGGITQSPKYLFRKEGQNVTLSCEQNLNHDAMYWYRQDPGQGLRLIYYSQIVNDFQKGDIAEGYSVSREKKESFPLTVTSAQKNPTAFYLCASSSWTLQETQYFGPGTRLLVL.

This clone was recorded a few times. The gene calls are TRBV4-3 and TRBJ2-1; 9 bases are shared with TRBD2. V shed 0 bases and J 8 bases; nucleotides not matched to a gene: 5. Per the germline V gene, CDR1 is LGHNA and CDR2 is YSLEER. This CDR3 is 15 amino acids long. The chain's CDR3 is CASSQEGLAGYEQFF. In DNA, the CDR3 is TGCGCCAGCAGCCAAGAGGGACTAGCAGGTTATGAGCAGTTCTTC.

The rearrangement uses TRBV21-1 and TRBJ2-7; the table calls TRBD1, which could not be checked here. TRBV21-1 is a known pseudogene. The CDR3 sequence is 16 residues long. The CDR3 nucleotides are TGTGCCAGCAGCAAAGTAGGGAGGACAGGCCCCGACGAGCAGTACTTC. It yields the protein CASSKVGRTGPDEQYF.

The rearrangement links TRBV29-1 to TRBJ2-7, with D tentatively TRBD2 (5 bases). CDR3 length equals 17 residues. Germline assignment: CDR1 SQVTM and CDR2 ANQGSEA. V was cut by 4 bases and J by 6 bases, with 28 bases left in between. CDR3 coding DNA: TGCAGCGTTGCTGGCGCGACATCGCTTGGGCCTCGGGGCGAGCAGTACTTC. Amino acids: CSVAGATSLGPRGEQYF.

This clone was seen only once. The chain employs TRBV3-1 (or the pseudogene TRBV3-2) and TRBJ1-5; 10 positions agree with TRBD1. Germline values: CDR1 LGHDT, CDR2 YNNKEL (reference sequence). The junction had 7 bases not matched to a gene; V was cut back by 3 bases and J by 5 bases. CDR3 length equals 16 residues. The CDR3 loop is CASSHSGTGDHQPQHF. DNA for the CDR3: TGTGCCAGCAGCCACTCCGGGACAGGGGACCATCAGCCCCAGCATTTT.

As regards this clone: The junction does not match germline at one end; this may be a read error. The chain has TRBV6-6 and TRBJ1-3; 7 positions match TRBD1. CDR3 size: 12 residues. The V gene's germline CDR1 is MNHNY and CDR2 SVGAGI (reference sequence). CDR3 in amino acids: CASSYGDREVDF. Here the CDR3 DNA reads TGTGCCAGCAGTTACGGTGACAGGGAGGTGGATTTT.

The chain carries TRBV18 and TRBJ2-5; the D gene is possibly TRBD1 (5 bases). The CDR3 sequence is 14 residues long. Germline V lookup: CDR1 KGHSH, CDR2 LQKENI. Between the trimmed V and J ends, which lost 2 bases and 3 bases, there was a span of 10 bases. The CDR3 sequence is CASSPVTDKETQYF. CDR3 DNA sequence: TGTGCCAGCTCACCAGTGACAGACAAAGAGACCCAGTACTTC.